The 28 T cell receptor beta chains in this list originate from one sample, sequenced in a study of cytotoxic CD8 clonotypes in ibrutinib-treated CLL. TCRdb keeps only in-frame clones here, not all; method: immunoSEQ multiplex PCR. Found here are roughly 250,000 clones, 70% of them singletons; the top ten hold approximately 15%. This specimen was PBMCs, taken after 24 months of ibrutinib treatment. The receptors derive from a human donor with chronic lymphocytic leukemia.

The chain links TRBV9 to TRBJ2-1; weak D call: TRBD1 (6 bases). The CDR3 totals 15 residues. Trimming cost V 4 bases and J 4 bases, with 15 bases left between them. The V gene's germline CDR1 is SGDLS and CDR2 YYNGEE. The CDR3 region has the DNA TGTGCCAGCAGCCTTACAGGGAACTTGTACAATGAGCAGTTCTTC. Protein product: CASSLTGNLYNEQFF. Drawing the rest from reference TRBV9 and TRBJ2-1, the complete variable domain is DSGVTQTPKHLITATGQRVTLRCSPRSGDLSVYWYQQSLDQGLQFLIQYYNGEERAKGNILERFSAQQFPDLHSELNLSSLELGDSALYFCASSLTGNLYNEQFFGPGTRLTVL.

This chain uses TRBV20-1 with TRBJ1-6; no reliable D call. With 4 bases removed from V and 7 bases from J, the gap between germline ends came to 5 bases. The CDR3 is 11 residues long. Per germline, CDR1 DFQATT and CDR2 SNEGSKA (reference sequence). The CDR3 nucleotides read TGCAGTGCTATAGGGAATTCACCCCTCCACTTT. This sequence encodes CSAIGNSPLHF.

The chain joins TRBV5-6 to TRBJ1-1, with D maybe TRBD1 (6 bases). The V and J ends lost 3 bases and 6 bases respectively, with 9 bases between them. CDR1 SGHDT and CDR2 YYEEEE come from the germline V gene. This CDR3 spans 12 amino acids. DNA of the CDR3: TGTGCCAGCAGCTCGGACAGTCCTGAAGCTTTCTTT. As protein: CASSSDSPEAFF.

The CDR3 is CASSLSGLSSYEQYF. The CDR3 nucleotides read TGTGCCAGCAGTCTTTCGGGACTGAGCTCCTACGAGCAGTACTTC. This sequence joins TRBV27 and TRBJ2-7, with a weak D call TRBD2 (6 bases). The CDR3 extends over 15 amino acids. Germline V lookup: CDR1 MNHEY, CDR2 SMNVEV (reference sequence). Trimming took off 5 bases at V and 0 bases at J, with 14 bases between the two ends.

The rearrangement joins TRBV25-1 to TRBJ1-3; D is perhaps TRBD1 (5 bases). Germline CDR1 and CDR2: MGHDK and SYGVNS. The CDR3 totals 15 residues. Deletions cut 3 bases from V and 3 bases from J, with 12 bases between. Here the CDR3 reads CASSDGRDYGNTIYF. The CDR3 nucleotides are TGTGCCAGCAGTGATGGCAGGGATTATGGAAACACCATATATTTT.

This clone was seen a handful of times. The chain links TRBV6-5 to TRBJ2-7; D unclear. This CDR3 is 15 amino acids long. Germline V gene data show CDR1 as MNHEY and CDR2 as SVGAGI. Between the trimmed V and J ends, which lost 0 bases and 2 bases, there was a span of 11 bases. The CDR3 sequence is CASSYSGRPAYEQYF. The CDR3 nucleotides are TGTGCCAGCAGTTACTCGGGCAGGCCAGCCTACGAGCAGTACTTC.

The rearrangement joins TRBV6-6 to TRBJ1-1; 12 bases agree with TRBD1. The CDR3 totals 15 residues. Germline assignment: CDR1 MNHNY and CDR2 SVGAGI (reference sequence). Unmatched junction bases numbered 2, after V lost 2 bases and J lost 4 bases. CDR3 in amino acids: CASSYGTGGGTEAFF. In DNA form, the CDR3 reads TGTGCCAGCAGTTACGGGACAGGGGGCGGCACTGAAGCTTTCTTT.

The chain uses TRBV6-6 and TRBJ2-5, with D hard to call. Trimming cost V 5 bases and J 2 bases, with 15 bases left between them. CDR3 length: 15 residues. Germline CDR1 and CDR2: MNHNY and SVGAGI (reference sequence). CDR3 bases: TGTGCCAGCAGTCGTACCGCGACCCTTCAAGAGACCCAGTACTTC. The encoded protein is CASSRTATLQETQYF.

The V call is TRBV7-5, the J call TRBJ1-1. TRBV7-5 is classified as a pseudogene. This CDR3 spans 11 amino acids. As DNA, the CDR3 is TGTGCCAGCAGCTCTGATGGTGAAGCTTTCTTT. Its translation is CASSSDGEAFF.

J is TRBJ2-3 and V is TRBV5-1; 11 bases match TRBD2. Germline loops: CDR1 SGHRS, CDR2 YFSETQ. This CDR3 has 19 residues. Trimming at V came to 0 bases and at J to 6 bases, leaving 15 bases not matched to a gene. The CDR3 DNA sequence: TGCGCCAGCAGCTTGGTCCCTAGCGGGGGGACTAGCCTAGGGGATACGCAGTATTTT. Residues: CASSLVPSGGTSLGDTQYF. Complete variable domain (other parts from reference TRBV5-1 and TRBJ2-3): KAGVTQTPRYLIKTRGQQVTLSCSPISGHRSVSWYQQTPGQGLQFLFEYFSETQRNKGNFPGRFSGRQFSNSRSEMNVSTLELGDSALYLCASSLVPSGGTSLGDTQYFGPGTRLTVL.

This chain joins TRBV5-1 and TRBJ1-2; D is unresolved. Per germline, CDR1 SGHRS and CDR2 YFSETQ. Trimming cost V 2 bases and J 8 bases, with 13 bases left between them. The CDR3 spans 13 residues. The CDR3 here is CASSFILNSGYTF. For the CDR3, the DNA is TGCGCCAGCAGCTTTATTTTGAACTCCGGCTACACCTTC.

This chain joins TRBV18 and TRBJ1-5; D perhaps matches TRBD1 (5 bases). The CDR3 has 16 residues. In germline, CDR1 is KGHSH, CDR2 LQKENI. The germline V and J ends were trimmed by 6 bases and 0 bases, with 15 bases remaining between them. DNA for the CDR3: TGTGCCAGCTCTTGGGGGTCAGGCGTTAGCAATCAGCCCCAGCATTTT. This sequence encodes CASSWGSGVSNQPQHF.

The J gene is TRBJ1-5, the V gene TRBV27, with D tentatively TRBD1 (5 bases). Trimming left V 2 bases short and J 7 bases short, with 9 bases between. The CDR3 is made up of 13 amino acids. CDR1 is MNHEY and CDR2 is SMNVEV in the germline V gene (reference sequence). CDR3 amino acids: CASSLQGRQPQHF. The CDR3 nucleotides read TGTGCCAGCAGTTTACAGGGACGGCAGCCCCAGCATTTT.

This clone was seen more than once but under ten times. This chain uses TRBV29-1 with TRBJ1-5; tentatively, D is TRBD1 (5 bases). Trimming left V 5 bases short and J 2 bases short, with 10 bases between. Germline CDR1 SQVTM, CDR2 ANQGSEA. This CDR3 contains 13 residues. The CDR3 sequence is CSVLGVGNQPQHF. The CDR3 coding sequence is TGCAGCGTTCTAGGGGTCGGCAATCAGCCCCAGCATTTT.

J is TRBJ2-7 and V is TRBV9; 15 bases line up with TRBD2. Germline V gene sequence: CDR1 SGDLS, CDR2 YYNGEE. This CDR3 is built from 17 residues. Unmatched junction bases numbered 7, after V lost 3 bases and J lost 3 bases. CDR3 DNA sequence: TGTGCCAGCAGCGGGGGACTAGCGGGAGGAGTCGGCTACGAGCAGTACTTC. Amino acid sequence: CASSGGLAGGVGYEQYF. The full variable domain, with the rest looked up from reference TRBV9 and TRBJ2-7, is DSGVTQTPKHLITATGQRVTLRCSPRSGDLSVYWYQQSLDQGLQFLIQYYNGEERAKGNILERFSAQQFPDLHSELNLSSLELGDSALYFCASSGGLAGGVGYEQYFGPGTRLTVT.

The rearrangement joins TRBV7-2 to TRBJ1-5, with no clear D. This CDR3 has 13 residues. Trimming shortened V by 1 base and J by 5 bases, and 6 bases separated the two germline ends. Germline V gene sequence: CDR1 SGHTA, CDR2 FQGNSA. DNA of the CDR3: TGTGCCAGCAGCTTAGTGTTTCATCAGCCCCAGCATTTT. As protein: CASSLVFHQPQHF.

The chain carries TRBV6-6 and TRBJ2-2; TRBD2 aligns across 7 bases. From germline, CDR1 is MNHNY and CDR2 SVGAGI (reference sequence). This CDR3 is built from 14 residues. V was clipped by 7 bases and J by 4 bases; unmatched bases: 6. CDR3 amino acids: CASKASGGTGELFF. The CDR3 coding sequence is TGTGCCAGCAAGGCTAGCGGAGGCACCGGGGAGCTGTTTTTT.

The rearrangement links TRBV10-3 to TRBJ2-1; the match to TRBD2 covers 12 bases. With V trimmed by 4 bases and J by 5 bases, 9 bases remained unmatched. Germline CDR1 is ENHRY and CDR2 is SYGVKD. The CDR3 length is 17 residues. CDR3 sequence reads: CAISVSLAGGPDNEQFF. The CDR3 nucleotides read TGTGCCATCAGTGTTTCTCTAGCGGGAGGGCCCGACAATGAGCAGTTCTTC.

The genes are TRBV6-5 and TRBJ2-1, with unresolved D. V lost 7 bases and J lost 7, with 14 bases in between. Germline V CDR1 and CDR2: MNHEY, SVGAGI. The CDR3 length is 13 residues. The CDR3: CASTPAKLNEQFF. Written as DNA, the CDR3 is TGTGCCAGCACCCCGGCGAAACTTAATGAGCAGTTCTTC.

This chain joins TRBV11-3 and TRBJ2-1, with D possibly matching TRBD2 (6 bases). The CDR3 extends over 15 amino acids. Germline loops: CDR1 SGHNT, CDR2 YENEEA. With 5 bases removed from V and 2 bases from J, the gap between germline ends came to 13 bases. The CDR3: CASSLSGYPYNEQFF. CDR3 coding DNA: TGTGCCAGCAGCCTGAGCGGGTACCCCTACAATGAGCAGTTCTTC. Complete variable domain (other parts from reference TRBV11-3 and TRBJ2-1): EAGVVQSPRYKIIEKKQPVAFWCNPISGHNTLYWYLQNLGQGPELLIRYENEEAVDDSQLPKDRFSAERLKGVDSTLKIQPAELGDSAVYLCASSLSGYPYNEQFFGPGTRLTVL.

CDR3 sequence (DNA): TGTGCCACTGGGAGGACACCCAACTCTCCTAACTATGGCTACACCTTC. Amino acids: CATGRTPNSPNYGYTF. V is TRBV19 and J is TRBJ1-2; TRBD1 is a possible D gene (5 bases). V lost 10 bases, J lost 0 bases, and 21 bases lay in between. The germline gives CDR1 LNHDA, CDR2 SQIVND (reference sequence). CDR3 length: 16 residues.

The J gene is TRBJ1-1, the V gene TRBV9; D might be TRBD1 (5 bases). The CDR3 totals 15 residues. Germline CDR1 reads SGDLS; CDR2 reads YYNGEE. V lost 3 bases and J 0 bases, leaving 12 bases between the germline ends. The CDR3 sequence is CASSGEQDLNTEAFF. In DNA, the CDR3 is TGTGCCAGCAGCGGCGAACAGGACTTGAACACTGAAGCTTTCTTT. Complete variable domain (other parts from reference TRBV9 and TRBJ1-1): DSGVTQTPKHLITATGQRVTLRCSPRSGDLSVYWYQQSLDQGLQFLIQYYNGEERAKGNILERFSAQQFPDLHSELNLSSLELGDSALYFCASSGEQDLNTEAFFGQGTRLTVV.

This clone was counted only a few times. The chain recombines TRBV18 with TRBJ1-2; D gene ambiguous. Germline V gene lookup returns CDR1 KGHSH and CDR2 LQKENI. The CDR3 consists of 15 residues. V was pared by 0 bases and J by 2 bases, with 10 bases between. The CDR3 protein is CASSPPMVKNYGYTF. The DNA of the CDR3 is TGTGCCAGCTCACCACCTATGGTCAAGAACTATGGCTACACCTTC.

This sequence joins TRBV28 and TRBJ1-2; D is undetermined. Trimming shortened V by 2 bases and J by 4 bases, and 5 bases separated the two germline ends. This CDR3 is 12 amino acids long. CDR1 is MDHEN, CDR2 SYDVKM, per germline. The CDR3 is CASSLLLYGYTF. The CDR3 DNA follows: TGTGCCAGCAGTTTACTGCTCTATGGCTACACCTTC.

This clone was seen more than once but under ten times. The chain combines TRBV15 with TRBJ1-5; TRBD1 aligns across 7 bases. The CDR3 contains 14 residues. With 1 base clipped from V and 5 bases from J, the junction kept 2 bases outside the gene matches. The V gene's germline CDR1 is LNHNV and CDR2 YYDKDF (reference sequence). The CDR3: CATSRGQGDQPQHF. Here the CDR3 DNA reads TGTGCCACCAGCAGAGGACAGGGCGATCAGCCCCAGCATTTT.

V is TRBV5-1 and J is TRBJ2-3; D is uncertain. This CDR3 is built from 15 residues. V dropped 4 bases and J dropped 0 bases, with 12 bases sitting between them. CDR1 and CDR2 from the germline V gene are SGHRS and YFSETQ. CDR3 loop: CASSVGTTSTDTQYF. Here the CDR3 DNA reads TGCGCCAGCAGCGTAGGTACAACTAGCACAGATACGCAGTATTTT.

The chain joins TRBV6-5 to TRBJ2-2; a weak D match, TRBD2 (6 bases). Germline CDR1 and CDR2: MNHEY and SVGAGI. Trimming left V 2 bases short and J 6 bases short, with 10 bases between. The CDR3 sequence is 14 residues long. The CDR3 is CASSYLGGAGELFF. The CDR3 DNA sequence: TGTGCCAGCAGTTACCTCGGAGGGGCCGGGGAGCTGTTTTTT.

The V and J genes are TRBV6-1 and TRBJ2-2; 9 positions agree with TRBD2. V shed 1 base, J shed 4 bases, and the junction held 4 bases outside the gene matches. CDR1 is MNHNS and CDR2 is SASEGT in the germline V gene. The CDR3 runs 16 residues. The CDR3 DNA reads TGTGCCAGCAGTGAAGTTAGCGGGAGAGTCACCGGGGAGCTGTTTTTT. Translation gives CASSEVSGRVTGELFF.